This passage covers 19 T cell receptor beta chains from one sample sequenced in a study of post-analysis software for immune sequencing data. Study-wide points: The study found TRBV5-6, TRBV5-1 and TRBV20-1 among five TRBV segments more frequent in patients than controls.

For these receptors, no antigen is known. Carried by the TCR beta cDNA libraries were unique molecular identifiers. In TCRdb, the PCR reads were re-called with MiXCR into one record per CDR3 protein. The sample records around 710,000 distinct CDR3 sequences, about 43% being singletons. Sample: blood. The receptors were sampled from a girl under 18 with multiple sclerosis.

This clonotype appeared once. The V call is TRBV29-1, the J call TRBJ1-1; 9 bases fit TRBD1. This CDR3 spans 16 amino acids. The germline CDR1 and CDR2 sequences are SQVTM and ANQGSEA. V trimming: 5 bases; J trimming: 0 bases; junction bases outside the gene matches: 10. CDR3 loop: CSVMERQGGMNTEAFF. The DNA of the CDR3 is TGCAGCGTTATGGAAAGACAGGGGGGCATGAACACTGAAGCTTTCTTT. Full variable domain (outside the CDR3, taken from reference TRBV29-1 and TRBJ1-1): SAVISQKPSRDICQRGTSLTIQCQVDSQVTMMFWYRQQPGQSLTLIATANQGSEATYESGFVIDKFPISRPNLTFSTLTVSNMSPEDSSIYLCSVMERQGGMNTEAFFGQGTRLTVV.

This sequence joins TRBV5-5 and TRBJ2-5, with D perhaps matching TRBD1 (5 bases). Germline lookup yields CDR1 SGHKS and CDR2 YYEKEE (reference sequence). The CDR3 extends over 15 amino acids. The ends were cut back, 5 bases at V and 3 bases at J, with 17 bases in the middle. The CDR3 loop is CASRSQDTPKETQYF. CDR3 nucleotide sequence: TGTGCCAGCAGATCACAGGATACCCCCAAAGAGACCCAGTACTTC.

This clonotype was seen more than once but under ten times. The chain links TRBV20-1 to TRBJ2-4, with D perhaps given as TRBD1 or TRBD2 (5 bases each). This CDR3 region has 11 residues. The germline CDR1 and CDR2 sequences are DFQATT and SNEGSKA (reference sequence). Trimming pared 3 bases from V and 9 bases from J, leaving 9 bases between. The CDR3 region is CSASMGTIQYF. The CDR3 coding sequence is TGCAGTGCTAGTATGGGGACCATTCAGTACTTC.

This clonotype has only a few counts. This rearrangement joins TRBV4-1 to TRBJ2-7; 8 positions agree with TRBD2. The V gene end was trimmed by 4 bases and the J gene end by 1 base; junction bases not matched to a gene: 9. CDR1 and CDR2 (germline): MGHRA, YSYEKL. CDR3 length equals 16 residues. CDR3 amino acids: CASSPRGAGGSYEQYF. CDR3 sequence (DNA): TGCGCCAGCAGCCCCCGGGGGGCGGGAGGTTCCTACGAGCAGTACTTC.

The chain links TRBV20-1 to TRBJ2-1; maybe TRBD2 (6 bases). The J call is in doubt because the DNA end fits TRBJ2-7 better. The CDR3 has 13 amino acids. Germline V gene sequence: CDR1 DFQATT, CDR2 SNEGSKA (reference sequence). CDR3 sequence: CSARGLDYNEQYF. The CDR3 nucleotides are TGCAGTGCTAGAGGACTAGACTACAATGAGCAGTACTTC.

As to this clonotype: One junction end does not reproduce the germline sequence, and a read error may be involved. The CDR3 region is CAGSQGARGYSVSEQFF. CDR3 DNA sequence: TGTGCCGGCAGCCAAGGAGCTCGCGGGTACAGTGTGAGTGAGCAGTTCTTC. V and J are TRBV3-1 and TRBJ2-1, with a weak D call TRBD2 (5 bases). Germline V gives CDR1 LGHDT, CDR2 YNNKEL (reference sequence). The CDR3 spans 17 residues.

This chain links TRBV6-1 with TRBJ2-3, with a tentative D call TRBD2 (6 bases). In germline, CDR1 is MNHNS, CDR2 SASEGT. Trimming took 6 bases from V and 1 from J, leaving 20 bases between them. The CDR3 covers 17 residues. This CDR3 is CASSRSVPGLGTDTQYF. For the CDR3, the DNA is TGTGCCAGCAGCCGCTCCGTTCCGGGACTTGGCACAGATACGCAGTATTTT.

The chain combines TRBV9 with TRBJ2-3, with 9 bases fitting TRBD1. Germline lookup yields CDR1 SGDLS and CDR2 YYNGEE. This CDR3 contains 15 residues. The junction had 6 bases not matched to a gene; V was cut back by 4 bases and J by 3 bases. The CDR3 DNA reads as TGTGCCAGCAGCCCGGGGACAGGGATGACAGATACGCAGTATTTT. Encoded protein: CASSPGTGMTDTQYF.

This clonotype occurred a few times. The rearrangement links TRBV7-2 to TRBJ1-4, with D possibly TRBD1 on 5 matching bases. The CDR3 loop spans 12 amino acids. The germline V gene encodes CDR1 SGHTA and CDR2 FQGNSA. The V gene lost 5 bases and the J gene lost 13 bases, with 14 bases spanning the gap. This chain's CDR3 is CASSPVRGGLFF. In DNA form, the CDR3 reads TGTGCCAGCAGCCCGGTGAGGGGAGGACTGTTTTTT.

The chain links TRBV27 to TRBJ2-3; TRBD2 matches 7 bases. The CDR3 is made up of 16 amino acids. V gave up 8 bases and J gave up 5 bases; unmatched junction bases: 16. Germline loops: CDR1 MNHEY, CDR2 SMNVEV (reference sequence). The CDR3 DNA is TGTGCCAGCCGCGCGCCGGCGGGAGTTCAGAGAGATACGCAGTATTTT. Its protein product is CASRAPAGVQRDTQYF.

In DNA form, the CDR3 reads TGTGCCATCAGCCAGTTCTCCCCCACAGATACGCAGTATTTT. Amino acid sequence: CAISQFSPTDTQYF. The V gene is TRBV10-3, the J gene TRBJ2-3, with D unresolved. CDR1 and CDR2 (germline): ENHRY, SYGVKD. Trimming removed 6 bases from V and 2 bases from J, with 12 bases in between. CDR3 length: 14 amino acids.

For the CDR3, the DNA is TGTGCCATCTCATCGGGACTAGCAGGGGATACGCAGTATTTT. It translates to CAISSGLAGDTQYF. This chain joins TRBV27 and TRBJ2-3, with TRBD2 matching 9 bases. Germline V lookup: CDR1 MNHEY, CDR2 SMNVEV (reference sequence). The CDR3 sequence is 14 residues long. V lost 10 bases and J lost 6; bases outside the gene matches: 11.

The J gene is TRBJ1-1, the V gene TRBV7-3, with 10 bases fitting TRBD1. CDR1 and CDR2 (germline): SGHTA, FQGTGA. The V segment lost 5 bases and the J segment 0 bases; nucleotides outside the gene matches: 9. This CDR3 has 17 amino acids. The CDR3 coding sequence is TGTGCCAGCAGCCTTTCCGGGACAGGGGTCATGAACACTGAAGCTTTCTTT. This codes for CASSLSGTGVMNTEAFF.

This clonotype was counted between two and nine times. CDR3 DNA sequence: TGCAGCGTTGAGCCTAGCGGGAGTATAGACAATGAGCAGTTCTTC. Protein sequence: CSVEPSGSIDNEQFF. The chain combines TRBV29-1 with TRBJ2-1, with 10 bases identical to TRBD2. The ends lost 3 bases at V and 5 bases at J; junction bases unmatched: 7. The CDR3 is made up of 15 amino acids. CDR1 and CDR2 from the germline V gene are SQVTM and ANQGSEA.

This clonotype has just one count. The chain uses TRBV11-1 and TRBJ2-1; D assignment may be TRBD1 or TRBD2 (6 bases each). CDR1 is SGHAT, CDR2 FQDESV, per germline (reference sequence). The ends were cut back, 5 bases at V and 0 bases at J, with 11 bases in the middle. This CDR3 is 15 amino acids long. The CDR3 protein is CASSRGGLSYNEQFF. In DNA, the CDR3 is TGTGCCAGCAGCCGAGGGGGGCTCTCCTACAATGAGCAGTTCTTC.

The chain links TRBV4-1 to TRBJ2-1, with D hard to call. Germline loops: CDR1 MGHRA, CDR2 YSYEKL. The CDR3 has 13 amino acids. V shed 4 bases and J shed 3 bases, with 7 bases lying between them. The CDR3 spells CASSLEHYNEQFF. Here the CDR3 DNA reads TGCGCCAGCAGCCTCGAGCACTACAATGAGCAGTTCTTC.

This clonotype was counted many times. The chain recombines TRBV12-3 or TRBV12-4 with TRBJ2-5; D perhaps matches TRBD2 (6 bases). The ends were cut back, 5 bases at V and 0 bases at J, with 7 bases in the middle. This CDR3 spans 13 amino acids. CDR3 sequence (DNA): TGTGCCAGCAGTCGGGACTACCAAGAGACCCAGTACTTC. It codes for CASSRDYQETQYF.

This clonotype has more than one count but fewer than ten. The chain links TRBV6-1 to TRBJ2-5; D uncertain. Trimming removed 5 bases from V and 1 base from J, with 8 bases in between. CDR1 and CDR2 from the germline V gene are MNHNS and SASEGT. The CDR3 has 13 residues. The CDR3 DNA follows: TGTGCCAGCAGTTTAGACGCCCAAGAGACCCAGTACTTC. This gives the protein CASSLDAQETQYF.

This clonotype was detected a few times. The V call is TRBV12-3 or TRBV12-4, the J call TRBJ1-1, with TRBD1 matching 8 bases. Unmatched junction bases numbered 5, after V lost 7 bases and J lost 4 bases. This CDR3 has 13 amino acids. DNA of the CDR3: TGTGCCAGCACCACTACAGGGGGCACTGAAGCTTTCTTT. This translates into CASTTTGGTEAFF.